This T cell receptor (beta chain) stems from a study of T cells in Graves' hyperthyroidism and ophthalmopathy. Study-level points and caveats: The model identified upcoming ophthalmopathy a median approximately seven months ahead of onset. Ophthalmopathy cases were set apart from stable hyperthyroidism by a 13 V-J model.

Of note for this clonotype: Antigen specificity is unknown.

RNA transcripts were the template for amplifying TCR beta CDR3 regions. Researchers ran a first-round RT-PCR on the TCR CDR3 using the HTBI primer set. A single record per CDR3 protein comes from TCRdb applying MiXCR to the multiplex PCR reads. The repertoire holds hundreds of thousands of distinct CDR3 sequences, with approximately 19% as singletons. The CDR3 has 13 amino acids. Germline lookup yields CDR1 LNHNV and CDR2 YYDKDF (reference sequence). The V end was cut by 9 bases, the J end by 0 bases, with 9 bases between. Every diagnosis used clinical symptoms, serum thyroxine and TRAb, thyroid ultrasound and orbital computed tomography.

The rearrangement uses TRBV15 and TRBJ2-1; D is ambiguous. The sample taken for sequencing was blood. The sequence was collected from a woman in her forties or fifties with Graves' hyperthyroidism that later progressed to Graves' ophthalmopathy. The CDR3 DNA is TGTGCCACTGAAGCGAGCTCCTACAATGAGCAGTTCTTC. The encoded protein is CATEASSYNEQFF.